This TCR beta chain derives from a study of cytomegalovirus exposure and HLA in healthy donors. In its sample, this clone was seen once. The PCR employed 60 Vbeta primers together with 13 Jbeta primers. Repertoires were generated with immunoSEQ multiplex PCR, while TCRdb's copy carries only in-frame clones and drops some. The sample has around 150,000 clones, 82% seen once. The CDR3 spans 16 residues. Germline values: CDR1 SGHTA, CDR2 FQGNSA. Trimming pared 5 bases from V and 7 bases from J, leaving 21 bases between. What was sequenced was PBMCs. V and J are TRBV7-2 and TRBJ1-5, with D perhaps matching TRBD1 (6 bases). This clonotype originated in a girl under 18 in good health and CMV-seropositive. The CDR3: CASSPNLGQRTQPQHF. The CDR3 region has the DNA TGTGCCAGCAGCCCTAACCTAGGACAGCGTACGCAGCCCCAGCATTTT.